The TCR beta chain under discussion was sequenced for a study of T cells in Graves' hyperthyroidism and ophthalmopathy. Clinical symptoms, serum thyroxine, TRAb, thyroid ultrasound and orbital computed tomography established diagnosis. Each 10 ml fresh peripheral blood draw supplied the PBMCs. Study results and limitations: Through a model of 13 V-J features, ophthalmopathy was separated from stable hyperthyroidism. Clonotypes that were expanded in thyroid above 0.001 mostly appeared in blood too.

TCR beta CDR3 regions were amplified from RNA transcripts. A set of HTBI primers served as the primers for a first-round RT-PCR of the TCR CDR3. TCRdb redid the calling of the multiplex PCR reads with MiXCR, one entry per CDR3 protein. Of around 490,000 distinct CDR3 sequences in the sample, about 20% were seen once. CDR3 size: 18 residues. Germline trimming cut 8 bases from V and 2 bases from J; bases unmatched to any gene: 15. Germline V gene sequence: CDR1 SGHAT, CDR2 FQNNGV. On this clonotype itself: The antigen remains unidentified.

Material for sequencing was blood. The rearrangement links TRBV11-2 to TRBJ2-7, with 13 nucleotides matching TRBD2. This clonotype originated in a man between 40 and 49 years old with Graves' ophthalmopathy. CDR3 amino acids: CASGYPPTGTSGAYEQYF. The DNA of the CDR3 is TGTGCCAGCGGATACCCCCCTACCGGGACTAGCGGGGCCTACGAGCAGTACTTC.